The T cell receptor beta chain described here comes from a study of CD8 T cells in ankylosing spondylitis (dated by TCRdb to the late 2010s). About the study as a whole: T cell receptor beta repertoires were profiled in healthy donors and ankylosing spondylitis patients so that disease-linked TCR variants could be found. Samples of peripheral blood were taken, and for ankylosing spondylitis patients, synovial fluid was collected as well. The full study cohort comprised 25 ankylosing spondylitis patients and over 95 healthy donors. The paper's findings and limits, for the study overall: Some of the motif variants had been reported before in the synovial fluid and blood of reactive arthritis patients, a finding that suggests common disease-initiation mechanisms. The disease-linked clones showed a CD8+ phenotype and occurred at relatively low frequencies in peripheral blood. Blood from ankylosing spondylitis patients appeared to be characterized by a TCR beta motif made up of under 10 highly homologous amino acid variants. Significant enrichment of the disease-linked clones was reported in matched synovial fluid samples from ankylosing spondylitis patients.

CDR1 and CDR2 are read off the germline V gene (reference sequence) as DFQATT and SNEGSKA. There are 12 amino acids in the CDR3, from cysteine to phenylalanine inclusive. Only the CDR3 part of the read is kept: 36 bases, read in frame from the first base. The trim is 3 bases for V and 6 bases for J, with a gap of 11 bases between the germline ends. The instrument was an Illumina HiSeq 2500. Quantitative 5'-RACE with molecular barcodes was the method used to prepare the TCR beta libraries. Turning to the authors' computational methods: A new computational method based on a probabilistic model of VDJ rearrangement was used to identify disease-linked TCR variants. Using fastp trimming at Q25 and MiXCR clonotype assembly, TCRdb reanalyzed the public sequencing data and kept in-frame beta chains. Duplicate CDR3 protein sequences are folded into a single record with the most common DNA and genes. TCRdb assigned the V and J calls; the authors' analysis was not used. A total of 250,000 to 400,000 distinct CDR3 sequences appear in this sample, approximately 10% of them only once. The ten largest account for more than 7% of the sample.

There are many counts of this clonotype. The antigen it binds to is not known. Base qualities are missing; no much larger clone stands one base away. The sample consisted of blood, either unsorted or a sorted T cell fraction (not recorded which). The V and J genes are TRBV20-1 and TRBJ2-5, with an unclear D gene assignment. The sequence was collected from a female donor with ankylosing spondylitis or in good health (not recorded which). The bases are TGCAGTGCTAGTAGACCCGAAAAGACCCAGTACTTC. Its protein product is CSASRPEKTQYF.